These T cell receptor beta chains were read from a single sample in a study of cytomegalovirus exposure and HLA in healthy donors. TCRdb's table, derived via immunoSEQ multiplex PCR, lists solely in-frame clones and lacks some. The table has around 100,000 clones, 65% to 85% seen once; the top ten hold around 19%. The specimen was PBMCs. Receptor source: a woman aged 55-69 years in good health and CMV-seropositive. Both conserved end residues are part of each CDR3. A D gene is named only where the DNA matches it firmly. Clone size, where shown, is once, few, many, or a class for clones that have expanded.

V gene,J gene,D gene,clone size,CDR3 DNA,CDR3 protein
TRBV7-9,TRBJ1-1,.,few,TGTGCCAGCAGCTTGGCGGGGTCAAGGACTGAAGCTTTCTTT,CASSLAGSRTEAFF
TRBV5-1,TRBJ1-2,.,.,TGCGCCAGCAGCTTGCCCAGCGTCAATGGCTACACCTTC,CASSLPSVNGYTF
TRBV5-4,TRBJ2-3,.,.,TGTGCCAGCAGCCTGGGTATAGCGCCTGGGGAAGATACGCAGTATTTT,CASSLGIAPGEDTQYF
TRBV7-9,TRBJ2-7,.,few,TGTGCCAGCAGCTCTACAGGGATATACGAGCAGTACTTC,CASSSTGIYEQYF
TRBV5-6,TRBJ1-1,TRBD1,.,TGTGCCAGCAGCGCCGGGACAGCGAACACTGAAGCTTTCTTT,CASSAGTANTEAFF
TRBV10-3,TRBJ1-3,.,.,TGTGCCATCACCGAGAGGCAGGGGCAGGGAAACACCATATATTTT,CAITERQGQGNTIYF
TRBV6-6,TRBJ1-2,.,few,TGTGCCAGCAGTTACTCGTCTGACTCCGGCTACACCTTC,CASSYSSDSGYTF
TRBV5-6,TRBJ1-1,TRBD1,few,TGTGCCAGCAGCGCGGGGGACAGGTTTGAAGCTTTCTTT,CASSAGDRFEAFF
TRBV5-1,TRBJ2-1,.,.,TGCGCCAGCAGCGGCGGGACTTTGAGCTCCTACAATGAGCAGTTCTTC,CASSGGTLSSYNEQFF
TRBV30,TRBJ1-2,.,.,TGTGCCTGGGTCATTCCGGGATATGGCTACACCTTC,CAWVIPGYGYTF
TRBV30,TRBJ2-6,.,.,TGTGCCTGGAGTGTGGCGGGCGGGGCCAACGTCCTGACTTTC,CAWSVAGGANVLTF
TRBV9,TRBJ2-1,TRBD2,.,TGTGCCAGCAGCGTAGGTTCGACTAGCGGGAGGGCAGGGAATGAGCAGTTCTTC,CASSVGSTSGRAGNEQFF
TRBV19,TRBJ1-1,.,.,TGTGCCAGTAGTGACCTTGGCATAGGGAGCATGAACACTGAAGCTTTCTTT,CASSDLGIGSMNTEAFF
TRBV6-1,TRBJ2-2,.,once,TGTGCCAGCAGTGAATCAGTACTCGGGGGGCATGCCGGGGAGCTGTTTTTT,CASSESVLGGHAGELFF
TRBV9,TRBJ2-1,TRBD2,few,TGTGCCAGCAGCGTTCTAGCGGTGAGCTCCTACAATGAGCAGTTCTTC,CASSVLAVSSYNEQFF
TRBV30,TRBJ1-2,TRBD1,.,TGTGCCGACCGGGACAGGGCGGACGGCTACACCTTC,CADRDRADGYTF
TRBV28,TRBJ2-1,.,.,TGTGCCAGCAGTACACTAGTGATGTCCTACAATGAGCAGTTCTTC,CASSTLVMSYNEQFF
TRBV19,TRBJ1-1,.,.,TGTGCCAGTAGTACCCTGATCGGAGGGGTCACTGAAGCTTTCTTT,CASSTLIGGVTEAFF
TRBV27,TRBJ2-5,TRBD1,.,TGTGCCAGCAGTTTATCCCGGACAGGGGAGACCCAGTACTTC,CASSLSRTGETQYF
TRBV5-6,TRBJ1-5,.,few,TGTGCCAGCAGCTTGAGGATCGGTCCGGGAAATCAGCCCCAGCATTTT,CASSLRIGPGNQPQHF
TRBV29-1,TRBJ1-2,TRBD1,.,TGCAGCGTTGATCCCCGGGACAGTATCTATGGCTACACCTTC,CSVDPRDSIYGYTF
TRBV4-1,TRBJ2-1,.,.,TGCGCCAGCAGCCAAGTAAGAGGCGGGACGTCCTACAATGAGCAGTTCTTC,CASSQVRGGTSYNEQFF
TRBV7-9,TRBJ1-1,TRBD1,.,TGTGCCAGCAGCCTAGCACAGGGGGCGCGCGCTGAAGCTTTCTTT,CASSLAQGARAEAFF
TRBV30,TRBJ2-2,.,.,TGTGCCTGGAGTGAGGGACAAGGTGGCACCGGGGAGCTGTTTTTT,CAWSEGQGGTGELFF
TRBV14,TRBJ2-7,TRBD1,.,TGTGCCGGCAGCCAAGAGGTTGGGACAGGGATACCCACCTACGAGCAGTACTTC,CAGSQEVGTGIPTYEQYF
TRBV10-1,TRBJ2-7,TRBD2,.,TGCGCCAGCTCTGAGGGAGGGTCCTACGAGCAGTACTTC,CASSEGGSYEQYF
TRBV5-6,TRBJ2-7,TRBD1,.,TGTGCCAGCAGCTGGGGACAGCCCTACGAGCAGTACTTC,CASSWGQPYEQYF
TRBV19,TRBJ1-5,.,.,TGTGCCAGTAGTAGGACAGTATACCCGAATCAGCCCCAGCATTTT,CASSRTVYPNQPQHF
TRBV5-1,TRBJ1-1,.,.,TGCGCCAGCAGCTCTTTAGATAACACTGAAGCTTTCTTT,CASSSLDNTEAFF
TRBV27,TRBJ2-1,TRBD1,once,TGTGCCAGCGGAAAAGGGACAGGGGCCTACAATGAGCAGTTCTTC,CASGKGTGAYNEQFF
TRBV5-4,TRBJ2-5,.,once,TGTGCCAGCAGCTTGGTTGGGGGCGGACAAGAGACCCAGTACTTC,CASSLVGGGQETQYF
TRBV5-8,TRBJ1-1,.,.,TGTGCCAGCAGCTTCCGACTGAAGAACACTGAAGCTTTCTTT,CASSFRLKNTEAFF
TRBV6-1,TRBJ2-7,.,.,TGTGCCAGCAGTGCAGCCGTTTCCTACGAGCAGTACTTC,CASSAAVSYEQYF
TRBV2,TRBJ1-6,.,once,TGTGCCAGCAGGCGGCCCTTAGCCCTCCACTTT,CASRRPLALHF
TRBV2,TRBJ1-4,.,.,TGTGCCAGCAGTGAAGAAGGGAGGGGTAGTGAAAAACTGTTTTTT,CASSEEGRGSEKLFF
TRBV19,TRBJ2-5,TRBD2,.,TGTGCCAGTAGTACACCGACTAGCGGGAGATCCTGGGAGACCCAGTACTTC,CASSTPTSGRSWETQYF
TRBV4-1,TRBJ2-7,.,.,TGCGCCAGCAGCCACCAATCCCGACAGGCCTACGAGCAGTACTTC,CASSHQSRQAYEQYF
TRBV7-3,TRBJ2-3,.,.,TGTGCCAGCAGCGTTACACTGGGAGGGGGGGCAGATACGCAGTATTTT,CASSVTLGGGADTQYF
TRBV30,TRBJ1-6,TRBD1,.,TGTGCCTGGAGCCGTCGACAGGGCCCGTATAATTCACCCCTCCACTTT,CAWSRRQGPYNSPLHF
TRBV2,TRBJ2-7,.,.,TGTGCCAGCAAAGGGGCCTGGACGGCCTACGAGCAGTACTTC,CASKGAWTAYEQYF
TRBV18,TRBJ2-7,TRBD1,.,TGTGCCAGCTCACCAGGGACAGGGGGCTTCGACGAGCAGTACTTC,CASSPGTGGFDEQYF
TRBV11-2,TRBJ2-7,.,.,TGTGCCAGCAGCTTAGGCACCGGGTCCTCCTACGAGCAGTACTTC,CASSLGTGSSYEQYF
TRBV28,TRBJ1-1,TRBD1,.,TGTGCCACCTCGGACAGGGGTACTGAAGCTTTCTTT,CATSDRGTEAFF
TRBV28,TRBJ2-2,TRBD1,few,TGTGCCAGCAGCACCCGACAGGGAGTCACCGGGGAGCTGTTTTTT,CASSTRQGVTGELFF
TRBV4-1,TRBJ2-1,.,once,TGCGCCAGCAGCCATACAGAGTACAATGAGCAGTTCTTC,CASSHTEYNEQFF
TRBV30,TRBJ1-1,.,few,TGTGCCTGGAACCCAGGGCATACTGAAGCTTTCTTT,CAWNPGHTEAFF
TRBV5-4,TRBJ2-7,.,.,TGTGCCAGCAGCCCTGGTGGCGGGCCCCTCTACGAGCAGTACTTC,CASSPGGGPLYEQYF
TRBV6-5,TRBJ2-7,.,.,TGTGCCGCGGGGCACGGAGAATACGAGCAGTACTTC,CAAGHGEYEQYF
TRBV7-3,TRBJ2-1,TRBD2,.,TGTGCCAGCAGCCCTAGCGGGCATAAGACTAATGAGCAGTTCTTC,CASSPSGHKTNEQFF
TRBV13,TRBJ2-7,TRBD2,.,TGTGCCAGCCCGCCGCGGGAGGAATCCAAGTATTCGCGGGTTGAGCAGTACTTC,CASPPREESKYSRVEQYF
TRBV10-2,TRBJ1-3,TRBD1,.,TGCGCCAGCACCTTACCTGGGACAGACAGAAACACCATATATTTT,CASTLPGTDRNTIYF
TRBV6-6,TRBJ2-7,TRBD2,.,TGTGCCAGCAGCCCGACTAGCGGGAGATACGAGCAGTACTTC,CASSPTSGRYEQYF